The clone carrying this T cell receptor (beta chain) was observed a few times. The CDR3 sequence is 15 residues long. The J segment lost 3 bases and the V segment lost 2 bases, leaving 1 base of the junction unmatched. Germline loops: CDR1 MNHEY, CDR2 SVGAGI. In the source study's methods: Nucleated cell counts were estimated from reference gene primer amplification. TCRdb's table, derived via immunoSEQ multiplex PCR, lists solely in-frame clones and lacks some. That table is the source of V, J and clone size, and D and trimming were worked out from the DNA. The sample lists approximately 180,000 clones; roughly 88% were seen once. The data were taken from a study of blood T cell repertoires in COVID-19. As for the study in general: Acute-phase and convalescent COVID-19 samples originated in the United States, Italy and Spain. The cDNA or gDNA used as material had been derived from T cells, B-cell-depleted T cells, or PBMCs.

The clonotype originates from a human donor with active or convalescent COVID-19. The donor label of this sample is uncertain. The chain is built from TRBV6-5 and TRBJ2-6, with 7 bases aligning to TRBD2. Material for sequencing was peripheral blood. The CDR3 sequence: CASSYPGGGANVLTF. The CDR3 DNA is TGTGCCAGCAGTTACCCGGGAGGTGGGGCCAACGTCCTGACTTTC.